This TCR beta chain emerged from a study of blood T cell repertoires in COVID-19. Study information: Samples representing acute and convalescent COVID-19 were sourced from the United States, Italy and Spain. T cells, B-cell-depleted T cells, or PBMCs supplied cDNA or gDNA.

Per the original data handling: Scientists estimated how many nucleated cells there were by amplifying reference gene primers. Method: immunoSEQ multiplex PCR; TCRdb's copy keeps in-frame clones and lacks some. For V, J and clone size, that table is used; D and trimming come from the DNA. The sample yields about 200,000 clones, about 85% seen once. With 0 bases removed from V and 7 bases from J, the gap between germline ends came to 10 bases. This CDR3 has 14 amino acids. The germline V gene encodes CDR1 SGDLS and CDR2 YYNGEE. The sample consisted of peripheral blood. This clonotype originated in a woman at least 80 years old with acute or convalescent COVID-19. The rearrangement joins TRBV9 to TRBJ1-4; weak D call: TRBD1 (5 bases). CDR3 protein: CASSVAGYGEKLFF. CDR3 coding DNA: TGTGCCAGCAGCGTAGCAGGGTACGGTGAAAAACTGTTTTTT.